The 20 T cell receptor beta chains below were found in one sample sequenced in a study of T cells in Graves' hyperthyroidism and ophthalmopathy. Researchers amplified the TCR beta CDR3 regions from RNA transcripts. Initially, a first-round RT-PCR of the TCR CDR3 employed the HTBI primer set. MiXCR, run by TCRdb on the multiplex PCR reads, gives a single entry per CDR3 protein. The table shows about 360,000 distinct CDR3 sequences, with 13% occurring only once. The specimen sequenced was blood. These receptors all stem from a woman between 18 and 30 years old with Graves' hyperthyroidism.

V usage is TRBV2 and J usage is TRBJ2-3; 7 bases line up with TRBD2. The junction had 2 bases not matched to a gene; V was cut back by 9 bases and J by 8 bases. The CDR3 covers 10 residues. In germline, CDR1 is SNHLY, CDR2 FYNNEI. CDR3 region: CASTGGTQYF. The CDR3 bases are TGTGCCAGTACGGGGGGTACGCAGTATTTT.

This clonotype appeared many times. The CDR3 nucleotides are TGTGCCAGCAGCTTAAGGTGGGACAGAATGGGCAATCAGCCCCAGCATTTT. It codes for CASSLRWDRMGNQPQHF. This sequence joins TRBV7-2 and TRBJ1-5; 7 bases line up with TRBD1. CDR1 is SGHTA, CDR2 FQGNSA, per germline. The CDR3 extends over 17 amino acids. J was trimmed by 2 bases and V by 2 bases; bases with no gene match: 9.

A word on this clonotype: A much larger clone is a single base away; this may be a read error. The J gene is TRBJ1-1, the V gene TRBV20-1; D is ambiguous. This CDR3 has 12 residues. Germline values: CDR1 DFQATT, CDR2 SNEGSKA (reference sequence). The CDR3 bases are TGCGGTGCTAGGGCTGGGGACACTGAAGCTTTCTTT. Encoded protein: CGARAGDTEAFF.

This clonotype appeared many times. The V gene is TRBV12-3 or TRBV12-4, the J gene TRBJ2-7, with 7 bases matching TRBD1. The ends lost 6 bases at V and 2 bases at J; junction bases unmatched: 10. The CDR3 length is 15 residues. Here the CDR3 DNA reads TGTGCCAGCAGACCCCGACAGGGACCGACCTACGAGCAGTACTTC. This codes for CASRPRQGPTYEQYF.

At least ten counts were recorded for this clonotype. The chain joins TRBV30 to TRBJ1-2, with D unresolved. Per the germline V gene, CDR1 is GTSNPN and CDR2 is SVGIG (reference sequence). This CDR3 contains 14 residues. The V and J ends lost 4 bases and 0 bases respectively, with 12 bases between them. The CDR3 DNA reads TGTGCCTGGATCTCACACCGTTCTAACTATGGCTACACCTTC. Its translation is CAWISHRSNYGYTF.

In its sample, this clonotype was seen many times. This chain connects TRBV30 to TRBJ2-5; TRBD2 might be the D (6 bases). Germline CDR1 and CDR2: GTSNPN and SVGIG (reference sequence). This CDR3 is 12 amino acids long. Trimming shortened V by 4 bases and J by 1 base, and 7 bases separated the two germline ends. The CDR3 bases are TGTGCCTGGACAGCGGGCCAAGAGACCCAGTACTTC. Residues: CAWTAGQETQYF.

This clonotype was counted at least ten times. V and J are TRBV20-1 and TRBJ2-1; D not certain. The CDR3 totals 14 residues. The germline V gene encodes CDR1 DFQATT and CDR2 SNEGSKA (reference sequence). V lost 4 bases, J lost 5 bases, and 15 bases lay in between. The CDR3 nucleotides read TGCAGTGCTACACCCATCTCAGGTGACAATGAGCAGTTCTTC. Its protein is CSATPISGDNEQFF.

This clonotype appeared many times. The chain joins TRBV10-3 to TRBJ2-7; D is undetermined. Between the trimmed V and J ends, which lost 4 bases and 3 bases, there was a span of 10 bases. Looked up from germline, CDR1 is ENHRY and CDR2 is SYGVKD. The CDR3 has 13 residues. The DNA for the CDR3 is TGTGCCATCAGTGGATTGGGTATCTACGAGCAGTACTTC. It encodes CAISGLGIYEQYF.

In its sample, this clonotype was seen many times. V gene TRBV6-2 or TRBV6-3 combines with J gene TRBJ2-1; the D gene is possibly TRBD2 (5 bases). V was shortened by 2 bases and J by 8 bases, with 10 bases between the two germline ends. CDR3 size: 13 residues. In germline, CDR1 is MNHEY, CDR2 SVGEGT. Written as DNA, the CDR3 is TGTGCCAGCAGTTACCCCGGGAAACATGAGCAGTTCTTC. It yields the protein CASSYPGKHEQFF.

CDR3 protein: CASSSSLRYQETQYF. In nucleotides, the CDR3 is TGTGCCAGCAGCAGCTCTCTTAGGTACCAAGAGACCCAGTACTTC. The chain links TRBV11-2 to TRBJ2-5, with D unclear. Trimming stripped 5 bases from V and 0 bases from J, with 13 bases between. There are 15 residues in the CDR3. The germline CDR1 and CDR2 sequences are SGHAT and FQNNGV.

This clonotype came up a few times. This chain connects TRBV29-1 to TRBJ2-6; D is unclear. Germline CDR1 is SQVTM and CDR2 is ANQGSEA. The CDR3 is 13 amino acids. V lost 5 bases and J lost 2, with 7 bases in between. The CDR3, as DNA: TGCAGCGTTATGATTGCTGGGGCCAACGTCCTGACTTTC. It specifies CSVMIAGANVLTF.

This clonotype was observed a handful of times. V gene TRBV6-1 combines with J gene TRBJ1-5, with TRBD1 matching 7 bases. The V and J ends lost 6 bases and 4 bases, in that order; junction bases with no gene match: 9. The CDR3 is 15 amino acids. Germline V gene lookup returns CDR1 MNHNS and CDR2 SASEGT. The CDR3 spells CASSDRGTENQPQHF. As DNA, the CDR3 is TGTGCCAGCAGCGACCGGGGGACAGAAAATCAGCCCCAGCATTTT.

This clonotype was counted ten times or more. CDR3 region: CASSSGTGDEQYF. The DNA for the CDR3 is TGTGCCAGTAGTTCCGGGACAGGGGACGAGCAGTACTTC. V and J are TRBV19 and TRBJ2-7, with TRBD1 identical over 10 bases. CDR3 length equals 13 residues. The germline gives CDR1 LNHDA, CDR2 SQIVND (reference sequence). With 5 bases clipped from V and 5 bases from J, the junction kept 3 bases outside the gene matches.

This clonotype was seen more than once but under ten times. This sequence may be a read error, since a much larger clone differs from it by one base. CDR3 bases: TGTGCCAGCATGAGTAACAATGAGCAGTTCTTC. Its protein is CASMSNNEQFF. This chain joins TRBV2 and TRBJ2-1; D uncertain. V lost 7 bases and J 5 bases, leaving 6 bases between the germline ends. In germline, CDR1 is SNHLY, CDR2 FYNNEI. There are 11 residues in the CDR3.

The rearrangement links TRBV3-1 to TRBJ2-7; D is unclear. The germline V gene has CDR1 LGHDT and CDR2 YNNKEL (reference sequence). V was clipped by 1 base and J by 5 bases, with 6 bases between them. This CDR3 is built from 12 residues. The CDR3 sequence is CASSQVANEQYF. DNA for the CDR3: TGTGCCAGCAGCCAAGTTGCTAACGAGCAGTACTTC.

This clonotype was recorded many times. This sequence joins TRBV7-2 and TRBJ2-1; D is ambiguous. Trimming removed 5 bases at V and 5 bases at J, with 13 bases between. This CDR3 has 14 amino acids. Per the germline V gene, CDR1 is SGHTA and CDR2 is FQGNSA. The chain's CDR3 is CASSRISGNNEQFF. In nucleotides, the CDR3 is TGTGCCAGCAGCCGAATTTCCGGTAACAATGAGCAGTTCTTC.

This clonotype was seen at least ten times. The chain is built from TRBV7-2 and TRBJ2-7; D perhaps matches TRBD1 (7 bases). V gave up 5 bases and J gave up 2 bases, with 16 bases separating them. Germline V lookup: CDR1 SGHTA, CDR2 FQGNSA. The CDR3 consists of 15 residues. CDR3 sequence reads: CASSRGTDYPYEQYF. In nucleotides, the CDR3 is TGTGCCAGCAGCCGCGGGACAGACTATCCCTACGAGCAGTACTTC.

The sample holds many counts of this clonotype. This chain uses TRBV6-1 with TRBJ2-7, with 7 bases identical to TRBD1. The CDR3 covers 12 residues. Germline V CDR1 and CDR2: MNHNS, SASEGT. The trim removed 4 bases at V and 7 bases at J, leaving 4 bases unmatched. Here the CDR3 reads CASSVQGWEQYF. The DNA of the CDR3 is TGTGCCAGCAGTGTACAGGGGTGGGAGCAGTACTTC.

To note about this clonotype: A read error may account for a junction end that differs from germline. The chain has TRBV5-6 and TRBJ1-2, with 8 positions matching TRBD1. Germline V gene data show CDR1 as SGHDT and CDR2 as YYEEEE. CDR3 length: 12 residues. The CDR3 reads CATSPGGPGYTF. For the CDR3, the DNA is TGTGCCACCAGCCCAGGGGGCCCCGGCTACACCTTC.

This clonotype has at least ten counts. This rearrangement joins TRBV30 to TRBJ1-2; unclear D gene. The V gene lost 0 bases and the J gene lost 6 bases, with 14 bases spanning the gap. The CDR3 runs 14 residues. Germline CDR1 GTSNPN, CDR2 SVGIG (reference sequence). The CDR3 DNA sequence: TGTGCCTGGAGTGTTGGCGGGGTTGGGAATGGCTACACCTTC. Protein: CAWSVGGVGNGYTF.